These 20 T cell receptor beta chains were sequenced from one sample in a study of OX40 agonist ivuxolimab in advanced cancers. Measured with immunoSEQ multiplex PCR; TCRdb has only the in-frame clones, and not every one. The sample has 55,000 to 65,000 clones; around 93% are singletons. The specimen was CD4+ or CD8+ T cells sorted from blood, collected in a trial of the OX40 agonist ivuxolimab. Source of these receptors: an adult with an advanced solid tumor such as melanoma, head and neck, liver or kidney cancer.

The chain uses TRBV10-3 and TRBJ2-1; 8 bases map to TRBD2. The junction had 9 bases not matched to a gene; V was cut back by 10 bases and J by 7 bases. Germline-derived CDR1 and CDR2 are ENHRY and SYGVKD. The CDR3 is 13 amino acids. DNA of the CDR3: TGTGCCAAAAGAGCGGGAGACGGGAATGAGCAGTTCTTC. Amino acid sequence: CAKRAGDGNEQFF.

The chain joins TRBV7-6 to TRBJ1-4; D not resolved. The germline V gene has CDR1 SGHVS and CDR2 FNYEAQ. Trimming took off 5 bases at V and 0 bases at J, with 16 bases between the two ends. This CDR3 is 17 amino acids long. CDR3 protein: CASSLRRVVATNEKLFF. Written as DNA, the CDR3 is TGTGCCAGCAGCCTACGGCGGGTCGTTGCAACTAATGAAAAACTGTTTTTT.

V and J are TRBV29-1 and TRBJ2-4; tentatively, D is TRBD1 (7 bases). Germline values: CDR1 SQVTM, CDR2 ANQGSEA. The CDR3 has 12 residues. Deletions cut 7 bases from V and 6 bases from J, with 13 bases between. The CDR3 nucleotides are TGCAGCGCCACAGGGGACTTAAACATTCAGTACTTC. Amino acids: CSATGDLNIQYF.

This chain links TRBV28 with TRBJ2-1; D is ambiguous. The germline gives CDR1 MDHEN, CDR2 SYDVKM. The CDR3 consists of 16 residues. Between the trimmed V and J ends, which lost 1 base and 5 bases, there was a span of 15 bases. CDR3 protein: CASSLSVPASDNEQFF. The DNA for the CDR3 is TGTGCCAGCAGTTTATCGGTGCCCGCCAGCGACAATGAGCAGTTCTTC.

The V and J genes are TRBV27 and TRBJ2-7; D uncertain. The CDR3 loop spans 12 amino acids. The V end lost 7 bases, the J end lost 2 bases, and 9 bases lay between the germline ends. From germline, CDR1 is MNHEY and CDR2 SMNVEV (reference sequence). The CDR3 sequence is CASTHPAYEQYF. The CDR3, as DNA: TGTGCCAGCACCCACCCCGCCTACGAGCAGTACTTC.

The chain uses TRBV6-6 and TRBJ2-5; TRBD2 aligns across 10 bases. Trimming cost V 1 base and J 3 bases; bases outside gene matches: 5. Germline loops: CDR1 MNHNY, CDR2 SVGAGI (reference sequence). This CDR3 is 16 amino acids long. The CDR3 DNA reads TGTGCCAGCAGTTACTGGCTAGCGGGGGCCGAAGAGACCCAGTACTTC. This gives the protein CASSYWLAGAEETQYF.

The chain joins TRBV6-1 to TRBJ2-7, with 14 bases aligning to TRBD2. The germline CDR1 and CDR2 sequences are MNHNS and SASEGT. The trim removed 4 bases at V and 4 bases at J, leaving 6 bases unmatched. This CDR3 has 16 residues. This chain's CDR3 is CASSGGLAGVPYEQYF. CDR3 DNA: TGTGCCAGCAGTGGGGGACTAGCGGGGGTACCTTACGAGCAGTACTTC.

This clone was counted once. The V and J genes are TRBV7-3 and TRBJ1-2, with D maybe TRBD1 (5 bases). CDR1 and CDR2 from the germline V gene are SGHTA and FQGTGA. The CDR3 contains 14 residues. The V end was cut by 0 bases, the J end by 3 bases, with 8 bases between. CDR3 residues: CASSLTGLDYGYTF. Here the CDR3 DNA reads TGTGCCAGCAGCTTAACGGGGCTGGACTATGGCTACACCTTC. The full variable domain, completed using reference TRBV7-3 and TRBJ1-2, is GAGVSQTPSNKVTEKGKYVELRCDPISGHTALYWYRQSLGQGPEFLIYFQGTGAADDSGLPNDRFFAVRPEGSVSTLKIQRTERGDSAVYLCASSLTGLDYGYTFGSGTRLTVV.

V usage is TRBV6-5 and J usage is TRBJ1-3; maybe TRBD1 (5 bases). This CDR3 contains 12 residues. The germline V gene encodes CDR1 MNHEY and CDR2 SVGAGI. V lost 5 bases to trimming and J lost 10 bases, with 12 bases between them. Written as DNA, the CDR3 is TGTGCCAGCAGTGGGGACGGAGGGACCATATATTTT. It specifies CASSGDGGTIYF.

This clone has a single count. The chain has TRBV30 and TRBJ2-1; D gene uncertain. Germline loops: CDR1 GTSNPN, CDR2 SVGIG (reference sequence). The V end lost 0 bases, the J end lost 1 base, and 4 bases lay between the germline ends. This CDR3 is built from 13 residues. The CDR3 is CAWSVFSYNEQFF. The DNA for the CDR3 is TGTGCCTGGAGTGTATTTTCCTACAATGAGCAGTTCTTC.

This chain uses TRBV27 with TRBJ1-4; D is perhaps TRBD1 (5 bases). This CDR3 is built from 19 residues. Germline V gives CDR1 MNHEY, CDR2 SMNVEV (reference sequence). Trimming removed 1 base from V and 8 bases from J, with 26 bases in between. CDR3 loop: CASSLYGFRSETDAEKLFF. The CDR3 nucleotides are TGTGCCAGCAGTTTATATGGTTTTCGTTCCGAGACAGATGCGGAAAAACTGTTTTTT.

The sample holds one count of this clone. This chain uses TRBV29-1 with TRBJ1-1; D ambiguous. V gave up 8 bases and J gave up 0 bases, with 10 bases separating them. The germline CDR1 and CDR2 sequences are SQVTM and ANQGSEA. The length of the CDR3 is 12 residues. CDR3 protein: CSPQLMNTEAFF. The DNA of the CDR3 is TGCAGCCCACAGCTTATGAACACTGAAGCTTTCTTT.

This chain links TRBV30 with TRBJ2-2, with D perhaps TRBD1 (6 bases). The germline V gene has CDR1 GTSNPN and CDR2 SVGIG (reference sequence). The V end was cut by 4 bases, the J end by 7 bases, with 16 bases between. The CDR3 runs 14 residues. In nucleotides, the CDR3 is TGTGCCTGGAAGATCGGACAGTGGGGCGGGGAGCTGTTTTTT. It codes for CAWKIGQWGGELFF.

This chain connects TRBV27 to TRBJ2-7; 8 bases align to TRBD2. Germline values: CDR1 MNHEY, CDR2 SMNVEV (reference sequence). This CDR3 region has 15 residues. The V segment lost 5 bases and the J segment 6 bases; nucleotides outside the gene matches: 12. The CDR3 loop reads CASSPSYAGGSEQYV. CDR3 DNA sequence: TGTGCCAGCAGTCCGTCCTATGCGGGAGGAAGCGAGCAGTACGTC.

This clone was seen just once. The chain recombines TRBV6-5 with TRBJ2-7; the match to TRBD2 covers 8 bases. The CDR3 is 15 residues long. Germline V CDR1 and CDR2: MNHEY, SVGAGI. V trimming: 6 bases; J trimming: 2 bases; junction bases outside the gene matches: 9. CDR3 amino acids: CASSQTSGGPYEQYV. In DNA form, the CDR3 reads TGTGCCAGCAGCCAAACTAGCGGAGGCCCCTACGAGCAGTACGTC.

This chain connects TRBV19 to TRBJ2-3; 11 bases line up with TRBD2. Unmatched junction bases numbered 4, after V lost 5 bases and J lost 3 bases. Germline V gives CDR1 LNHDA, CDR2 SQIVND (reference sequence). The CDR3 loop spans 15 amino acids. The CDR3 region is CASSVRTSGTDTQYF. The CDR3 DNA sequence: TGTGCCAGTAGTGTACGGACTAGCGGGACAGATACGCAGTATTTT.

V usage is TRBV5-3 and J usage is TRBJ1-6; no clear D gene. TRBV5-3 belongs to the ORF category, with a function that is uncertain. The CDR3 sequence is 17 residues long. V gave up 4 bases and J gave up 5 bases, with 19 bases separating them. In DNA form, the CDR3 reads TGTGCCAGAAGCGGAGCGTCGGAGGCACGAGATAATTCACCCCTCCACTTT. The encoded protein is CARSGASEARDNSPLHF.

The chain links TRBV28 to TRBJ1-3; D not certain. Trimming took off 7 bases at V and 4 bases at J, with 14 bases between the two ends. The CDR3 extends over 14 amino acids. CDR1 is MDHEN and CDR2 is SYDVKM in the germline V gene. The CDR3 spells CASIRRTKGNTIYF. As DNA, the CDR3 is TGTGCCAGCATACGCCGGACTAAGGGAAACACCATATATTTT.

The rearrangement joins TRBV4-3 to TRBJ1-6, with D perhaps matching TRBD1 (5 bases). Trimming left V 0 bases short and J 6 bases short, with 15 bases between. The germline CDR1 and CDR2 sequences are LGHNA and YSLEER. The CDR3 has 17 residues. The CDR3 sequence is CASSQEAGRRRNSPLHF. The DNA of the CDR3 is TGCGCCAGCAGCCAAGAGGCAGGGCGCCGTCGTAATTCACCCCTCCACTTT.

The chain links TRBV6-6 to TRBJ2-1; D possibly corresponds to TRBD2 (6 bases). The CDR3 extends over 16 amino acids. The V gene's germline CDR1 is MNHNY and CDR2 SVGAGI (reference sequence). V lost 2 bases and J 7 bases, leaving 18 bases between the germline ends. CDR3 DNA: TGTGCCAGCAGTTACCCGGGACTCCTTGGATGGAATGAGCAGTTCTTC. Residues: CASSYPGLLGWNEQFF.